This paragraph reports one T cell receptor (beta chain). The CDR3 has 16 amino acids. Germline-derived CDR1 and CDR2 are LNHDA and SQIVND (reference sequence). With 3 bases removed from V and 0 bases from J, the gap between germline ends came to 12 bases. This was the immunoSEQ v3.0 assay at survey level. Clones were read by immunoSEQ multiplex PCR, and TCRdb kept only the in-frame ones, dropping some. The repertoire includes 15,000 to 20,000 clones, almost 90% of them detected once, and about 15% sits in the top ten. This entry belongs to a study of long-term antiretroviral therapy in people with HIV.

The source material was unsorted PBMCs, sampled about 2.4 years before starting antiretroviral therapy. This chain joins TRBV19 and TRBJ2-1; D might be TRBD2 (6 bases). This receptor was taken from a woman aged 25 to 45 with HIV. In nucleotides, the CDR3 is TGTGCCAGTAGTATCCGGCTAGCGAGCTCCTACAATGAGCAGTTCTTC. Residues: CASSIRLASSYNEQFF.